The 21 T cell receptor beta chains below were found in one sample sequenced in a study of blood T cell repertoires in COVID-19. Method: immunoSEQ multiplex PCR; TCRdb's copy keeps in-frame clones and lacks some. The data contain about 46,000 clones, over 80% of them seen just once; the ten biggest clones take up roughly 7.4%. Sequencing used peripheral blood. The receptor source for this set is a man over 45 with acute or convalescent COVID-19.

This clone came up once. The rearrangement joins TRBV5-1 to TRBJ2-5, with D tentatively TRBD2 (6 bases). The germline CDR1 and CDR2 sequences are SGHRS and YFSETQ. V lost 4 bases and J 2 bases, leaving 12 bases between the germline ends. This CDR3 comprises 14 residues. The CDR3 protein is CASSAGRIQETQYF. In DNA, the CDR3 is TGCGCCAGCAGCGCGGGACGGATTCAAGAGACCCAGTACTTC.

The chain links TRBV7-2 to TRBJ2-1; 8 positions match TRBD2. J gave up 1 base and V 0 bases, and 2 bases lay outside the gene matches. The length of the CDR3 is 16 residues. CDR1 is SGHTA and CDR2 is FQGNSA in the germline V gene. CDR3 in amino acids: CASSLAGLVSYNEQFF. CDR3 nucleotides: TGTGCCAGCAGCTTAGCGGGACTAGTGTCCTACAATGAGCAGTTCTTC.

The chain recombines TRBV7-8 with TRBJ1-1; D is uncertain. Trimming removed 1 base at V and 2 bases at J, with 5 bases between. The CDR3 is 13 residues long. Germline V gives CDR1 SGHVS, CDR2 FQNEAQ. The CDR3 bases are TGTGCCAGCAGCTTAGACAGAAACACTGAAGCTTTCTTT. Residues: CASSLDRNTEAFF.

This clone showed up just once. The chain has TRBV30 and TRBJ1-1, with 9 bases identical to TRBD1. The CDR3 runs to 12 residues. With 5 bases clipped from V and 5 bases from J, the junction kept 3 bases outside the gene matches. CDR1 is GTSNPN, CDR2 SVGIG, per germline (reference sequence). The CDR3 DNA sequence: TGTGCCTGGGCGGACAGGGGAACTGAAGCTTTCTTT. This sequence encodes CAWADRGTEAFF.

This chain joins TRBV7-3 and TRBJ2-1; D is perhaps TRBD1 (5 bases). The ends were cut back, 0 bases at V and 12 bases at J, with 12 bases in the middle. The CDR3 extends over 13 amino acids. Germline V gene lookup returns CDR1 SGHTA and CDR2 FQGTGA. The CDR3 region is CASSLTEQARQFF. For the CDR3, the DNA is TGTGCCAGCAGCTTAACGGAACAGGCGCGGCAGTTCTTC.

This chain joins TRBV19 and TRBJ1-5; D is unresolved. The CDR3 consists of 14 residues. The germline V gene has CDR1 LNHDA and CDR2 SQIVND (reference sequence). V was cut by 3 bases and J by 2 bases, with 8 bases left in between. This CDR3 reads CASSIRGGNQPQHF. In DNA form, the CDR3 reads TGTGCCAGTAGTATTCGGGGTGGCAATCAGCCCCAGCATTTT.

V usage is TRBV19 and J usage is TRBJ2-4; D unresolved. V was shortened by 4 bases and J by 7 bases, with 5 bases between the two germline ends. CDR3 length equals 11 residues. CDR1 and CDR2 (germline): LNHDA, SQIVND (reference sequence). CDR3 sequence: CASSTLNIQYF. The CDR3 DNA reads as TGTGCCAGTAGTACTTTGAACATTCAGTACTTC.

The gene calls are TRBV10-3 and TRBJ1-1, with D possibly matching TRBD1 (5 bases). The CDR3 runs 15 residues. V dropped 4 bases and J dropped 4 bases, with 16 bases sitting between them. Germline V lookup: CDR1 ENHRY, CDR2 SYGVKD. The CDR3 DNA is TGTGCCATCAGTGGGGATCGGGGGTTTGGCACTGAAGCTTTCTTT. Protein: CAISGDRGFGTEAFF.

The chain combines TRBV19 with TRBJ2-7; possible D gene TRBD2, 5 bases. The length of the CDR3 is 16 residues. Germline loops: CDR1 LNHDA, CDR2 SQIVND (reference sequence). V was trimmed by 1 base and J by 1 base, leaving 14 bases between them. In nucleotides, the CDR3 is TGTGCCAGTAGTATAGCATATTCGGGGAAGTCCTACGAGCAGTACTTC. Its protein is CASSIAYSGKSYEQYF.

This clone has only one observation. The rearrangement uses TRBV5-6 and TRBJ2-2; D remains unclear. Deletions cut 2 bases from V and 4 bases from J, with 12 bases between. The CDR3 sequence is 15 residues long. Germline V gives CDR1 SGHDT, CDR2 YYEEEE. The CDR3 nucleotides are TGTGCCAGCAGCTTTGACCCGACGGGCACCGGGGAGCTGTTTTTT. Its translation is CASSFDPTGTGELFF.

This clone was found once. The genes are TRBV12-3 or TRBV12-4 and TRBJ2-3; a possible D gene is TRBD2 (6 bases). The CDR3 totals 13 residues. Deletions cut 7 bases from V and 3 bases from J, with 11 bases between. CDR3 amino acids: CASTGDGTDTQYF. The CDR3 DNA follows: TGTGCCAGCACGGGGGATGGTACAGATACGCAGTATTTT.

V is TRBV7-9 and J is TRBJ2-2; TRBD2 might be the D (6 bases). CDR3 length equals 16 residues. The germline V gene has CDR1 SEHNR and CDR2 FQNEAQ (reference sequence). The V end lost 5 bases, the J end lost 0 bases, and 13 bases lay between the germline ends. CDR3 sequence reads: CASSPTAGPNTGELFF. CDR3 sequence (DNA): TGTGCCAGCAGCCCTACGGCGGGACCGAACACCGGGGAGCTGTTTTTT.

The J gene is TRBJ1-6, the V gene TRBV7-2; the D gene is possibly TRBD1 (6 bases). V shed 7 bases and J shed 6 bases, with 13 bases lying between them. The germline V gene has CDR1 SGHTA and CDR2 FQGNSA. The CDR3 has 14 amino acids. The CDR3 spells CASTEGVPNSPLHF. CDR3 DNA sequence: TGTGCCAGCACCGAGGGGGTCCCTAATTCACCCCTCCACTTT.

The rearrangement joins TRBV19 to TRBJ1-2, with 7 bases aligning to TRBD1. V was clipped by 7 bases and J by 5 bases; unmatched bases: 10. CDR1 is LNHDA and CDR2 is SQIVND in the germline V gene (reference sequence). The CDR3 is made up of 14 amino acids. The CDR3 loop is CASKVHGTEYGYTF. The CDR3 bases are TGTGCCAGTAAGGTTCACGGGACAGAGTATGGCTACACCTTC.

The CDR3 sequence is CASSLAVGGGNTIYF. The CDR3 DNA is TGCGCCAGCAGCTTGGCCGTGGGAGGAGGAAACACCATATATTTT. The gene calls are TRBV5-1 and TRBJ1-3, with unresolved D. V was cut by 0 bases and J by 4 bases, with 11 bases left in between. The CDR3 runs to 15 residues. The V gene's germline CDR1 is SGHRS and CDR2 YFSETQ.

This chain links TRBV28 with TRBJ2-1, with 8 bases matching TRBD1. The CDR3 has 15 residues. Germline CDR1 MDHEN, CDR2 SYDVKM. J gave up 6 bases and V 5 bases, and 9 bases lay outside the gene matches. For the CDR3, the DNA is TGTGCCAGCAGTATCCGGGACAGGCTTCGCAATGAGCAGTTCTTC. This translates into CASSIRDRLRNEQFF.

This clone was picked up a small number of times. This chain links TRBV6-5 with TRBJ2-2, with D perhaps matching TRBD1 (6 bases). Germline V gene sequence: CDR1 MNHEY, CDR2 SVGAGI. The CDR3 length is 14 residues. Deletions cut 8 bases from V and 2 bases from J, with 12 bases between. The CDR3 DNA reads TGTGCCAGCCGCCTGGGACAAAACACCGGGGAGCTGTTTTTT. As protein: CASRLGQNTGELFF.

This chain connects TRBV5-1 to TRBJ1-2; 9 bases line up with TRBD1. V gave up 3 bases and J gave up 2 bases; unmatched junction bases: 23. The CDR3 loop spans 21 amino acids. Germline lookup yields CDR1 SGHRS and CDR2 YFSETQ. The CDR3 spells CASSSPGQGSAAGHRNYGYTF. The CDR3 nucleotides read TGCGCCAGCAGCTCGCCGGGACAGGGATCCGCCGCGGGTCACCGAAACTATGGCTACACCTTC.

This chain connects TRBV5-1 to TRBJ2-3; 8 bases line up with TRBD2. Germline loops: CDR1 SGHRS, CDR2 YFSETQ. The CDR3 contains 15 residues. Trimming took 7 bases from V and 3 from J; bases not matched to a gene: 10. Here the CDR3 DNA reads TGCGCCAGCTGCCTTCAAGCGGGGGAGACAGATACGCAGTATTTT. As protein: CASCLQAGETDTQYF.

The chain is built from TRBV2 and TRBJ2-3; 9 bases match TRBD1. V was clipped by 6 bases and J by 4 bases; unmatched bases: 8. The CDR3 covers 15 residues. Per the germline V gene, CDR1 is SNHLY and CDR2 is FYNNEI. The CDR3 loop is CASRPGTGSADTQYF. The CDR3 DNA sequence: TGTGCCAGCAGACCCGGGACAGGGAGCGCAGATACGCAGTATTTT.

A few counts support this clone. V usage is TRBV2 and J usage is TRBJ1-6; 8 bases are shared with TRBD1. The V segment lost 8 bases and the J segment 7 bases; nucleotides outside the gene matches: 4. Germline V gives CDR1 SNHLY, CDR2 FYNNEI. This CDR3 region has 13 residues. The DNA for the CDR3 is TGTGCCAGCTCCGGGACAGGAAATTCACCCCTCCACTTT. Residues: CASSGTGNSPLHF.